The 6 T cell receptor beta chains presented below share a single source sample, sequenced in a study of cytomegalovirus exposure and HLA in healthy donors (TCRdb year 2017). Receptors were amplified or captured by the immunoSEQ multiplex PCR assay. The multiplex PCR relied on a mix of 60 forward primers for TCR Vbeta segments and 13 reverse primers for TCR Jbeta segments. TCRdb obtained this table from immuneACCESS and retained in-frame rearrangements with V and J assigned. These tables miss some clones; where compared with another copy, unresolved V genes account for less than half of the shortfall, and the remainder is unexplained. Recorded for this sample are about 120,000 clones; about 10% of them occurred a single time. The ten largest clones take up approximately 4.4% of the sample. Material: PBMCs. Source of these receptors: a woman younger than 35 in good health and CMV-seropositive.

This clone has only a few counts. The CDR3 sequence: CASRGRYEQYF. CDR3 nucleotide sequence: TGTGCCAGCAGGGGCCGCTACGAGCAGTACTTC. This chain uses TRBV27 with TRBJ2-7; the D is unclear. Trimming pared 6 bases from V and 3 bases from J, leaving 6 bases between. The CDR3 runs to 11 residues. Germline CDR1 and CDR2: MNHEY and SMNVEV (reference sequence).

The rearrangement uses TRBV2 and TRBJ1-3; D may be TRBD1 (6 bases). Looked up from germline, CDR1 is SNHLY and CDR2 is FYNNEI. V was shortened by 6 bases and J by 0 bases, with 12 bases between the two germline ends. CDR3 size: 15 residues. For the CDR3, the DNA is TGTGCCAGCAGAAGGACAGCCTTCTCTGGAAACACCATATATTTT. Amino acids: CASRRTAFSGNTIYF. Together with reference TRBV2 and TRBJ1-3, the CDR3 gives the full variable domain: EPEVTQTPSHQVTQMGQEVILRCVPISNHLYFYWYRQILGQKVEFLVSFYNNEISEKSEIFDDQFSVERPDGSNFTLKIRSTKLEDSAMYFCASRRTAFSGNTIYFGEGSWLTVV.

This clone was observed a handful of times. The chain recombines TRBV28 with TRBJ2-1; D unresolved. Trimming cost V 3 bases and J 0 bases, with 9 bases left between them. This CDR3 comprises 15 residues. Germline V lookup: CDR1 MDHEN, CDR2 SYDVKM. CDR3 sequence (DNA): TGTGCCAGCAGTTTCGGTCGAAGCTCCTACAATGAGCAGTTCTTC. Its protein product is CASSFGRSSYNEQFF. Full variable domain (missing parts from reference TRBV28 and TRBJ2-1): DVKVTQSSRYLVKRTGEKVFLECVQDMDHENMFWYRQDPGLGLRLIYFSYDVKMKEKGDIPEGYSVSREKKERFSLILESASTNQTSMYLCASSFGRSSYNEQFFGPGTRLTVL.

The rearrangement links TRBV9 to TRBJ2-5, with D uncertain. CDR3 length: 14 amino acids. The ends were cut back, 0 bases at V and 0 bases at J, with 6 bases in the middle. Germline values: CDR1 SGDLS, CDR2 YYNGEE. The CDR3 spells CASSVDPYQETQYF. The CDR3 DNA sequence: TGTGCCAGCAGCGTAGATCCGTACCAAGAGACCCAGTACTTC.

Note on this clone: Compared with germline, one end of the junction differs, possibly owing to a read error. The sample has other DNA sequences that encode this CDR3 too. The chain uses TRBV29-1 and TRBJ2-7; the match to TRBD1 covers 7 bases. Germline V gives CDR1 SQVTM, CDR2 ANQGSEA. This CDR3 has 12 amino acids. The DNA for the CDR3 is TGCAGCGTTAGACAGGGAGATTACGAGCAGTACTTT. This translates into CSVRQGDYEQYF.

The V gene is TRBV5-1, the J gene TRBJ2-2; maybe TRBD2 (6 bases). The germline CDR1 and CDR2 sequences are SGHRS and YFSETQ. Trimming stripped 0 bases from V and 4 bases from J, with 10 bases between. The CDR3 spans 15 residues. CDR3 protein: CASSLVMGGTGELFF. CDR3 nucleotides: TGCGCCAGCAGCTTGGTAATGGGGGGCACCGGGGAGCTGTTTTTT. Looking up the rest from reference TRBV5-1 and TRBJ2-2 gives the full variable domain: KAGVTQTPRYLIKTRGQQVTLSCSPISGHRSVSWYQQTPGQGLQFLFEYFSETQRNKGNFPGRFSGRQFSNSRSEMNVSTLELGDSALYLCASSLVMGGTGELFFGEGSRLTVL.